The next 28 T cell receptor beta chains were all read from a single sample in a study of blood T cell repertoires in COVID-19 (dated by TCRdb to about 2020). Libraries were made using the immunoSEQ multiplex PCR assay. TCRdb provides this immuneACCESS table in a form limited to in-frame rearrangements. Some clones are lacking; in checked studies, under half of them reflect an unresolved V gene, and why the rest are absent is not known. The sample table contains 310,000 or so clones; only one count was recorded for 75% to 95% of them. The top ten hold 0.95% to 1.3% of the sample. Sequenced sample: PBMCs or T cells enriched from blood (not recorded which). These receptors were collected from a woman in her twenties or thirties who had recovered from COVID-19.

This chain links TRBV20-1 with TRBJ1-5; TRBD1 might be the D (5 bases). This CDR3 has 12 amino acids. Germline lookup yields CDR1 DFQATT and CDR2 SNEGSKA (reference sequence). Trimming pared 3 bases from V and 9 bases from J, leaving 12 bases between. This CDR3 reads CSASLGGMPQHF. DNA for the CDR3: TGCAGTGCTAGTTTGGGGGGGATGCCCCAGCATTTT.

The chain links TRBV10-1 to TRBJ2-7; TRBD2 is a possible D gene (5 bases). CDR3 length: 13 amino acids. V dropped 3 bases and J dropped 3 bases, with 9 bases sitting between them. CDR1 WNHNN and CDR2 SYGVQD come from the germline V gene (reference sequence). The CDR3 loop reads CASSDSGDYEQYF. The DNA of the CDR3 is TGCGCCAGCAGTGACAGCGGAGACTACGAGCAGTACTTC.

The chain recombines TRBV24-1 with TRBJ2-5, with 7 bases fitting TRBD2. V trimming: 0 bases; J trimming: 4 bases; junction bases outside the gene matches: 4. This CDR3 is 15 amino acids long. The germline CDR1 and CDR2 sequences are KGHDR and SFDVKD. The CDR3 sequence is CATSDLRGGGETQYF. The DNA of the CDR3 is TGTGCCACCAGTGATTTGAGGGGCGGGGGAGAGACCCAGTACTTC.

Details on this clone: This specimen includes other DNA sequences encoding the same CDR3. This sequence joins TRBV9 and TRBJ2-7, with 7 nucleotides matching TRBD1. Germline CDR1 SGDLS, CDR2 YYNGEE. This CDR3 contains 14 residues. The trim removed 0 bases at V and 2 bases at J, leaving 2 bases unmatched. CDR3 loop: CASSVGQGAYEQYF. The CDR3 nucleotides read TGTGCCAGCAGCGTAGGGCAGGGGGCCTACGAGCAGTACTTC.

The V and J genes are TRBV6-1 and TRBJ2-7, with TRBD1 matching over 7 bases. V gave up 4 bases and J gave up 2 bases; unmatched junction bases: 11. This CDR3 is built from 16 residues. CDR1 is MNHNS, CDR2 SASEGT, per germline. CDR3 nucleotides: TGTGCCAGCAGTGTGGCTCCGGGAACAGGGGCCTACGAGCAGTACTTC. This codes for CASSVAPGTGAYEQYF.

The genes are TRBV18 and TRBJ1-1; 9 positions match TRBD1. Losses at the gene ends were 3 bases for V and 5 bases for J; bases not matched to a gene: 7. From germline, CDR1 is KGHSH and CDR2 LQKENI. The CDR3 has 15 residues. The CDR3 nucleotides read TGTGCCAGCTCACCTGGGACAGGGAGGCTAACTGAAGCTTTCTTT. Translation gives CASSPGTGRLTEAFF.

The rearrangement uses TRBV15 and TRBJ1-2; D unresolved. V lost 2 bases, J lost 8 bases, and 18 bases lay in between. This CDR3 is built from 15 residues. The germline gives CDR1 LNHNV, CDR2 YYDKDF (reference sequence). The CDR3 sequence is CATSRSHSREAGYTF. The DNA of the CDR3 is TGTGCCACCAGCAGATCCCATTCGCGGGAGGCGGGCTACACCTTC.

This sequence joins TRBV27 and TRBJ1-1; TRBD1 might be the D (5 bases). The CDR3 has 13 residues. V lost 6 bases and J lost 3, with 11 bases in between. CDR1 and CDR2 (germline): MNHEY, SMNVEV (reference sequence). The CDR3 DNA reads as TGTGCCAGCAGGCCCGACAGAGACACTGAAGCTTTCTTT. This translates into CASRPDRDTEAFF.

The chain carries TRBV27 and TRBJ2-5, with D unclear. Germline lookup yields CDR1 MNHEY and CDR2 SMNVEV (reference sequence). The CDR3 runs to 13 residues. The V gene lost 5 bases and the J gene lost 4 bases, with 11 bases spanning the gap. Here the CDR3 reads CASSPNLGETQYF. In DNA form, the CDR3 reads TGTGCCAGCAGTCCAAATCTAGGAGAGACCCAGTACTTC.

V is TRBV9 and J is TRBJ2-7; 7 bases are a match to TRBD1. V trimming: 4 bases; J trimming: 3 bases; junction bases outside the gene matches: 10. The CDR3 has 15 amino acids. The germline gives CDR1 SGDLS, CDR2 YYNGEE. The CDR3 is CASSPSLQGFYEQYF. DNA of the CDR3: TGTGCCAGCAGCCCCAGCTTACAGGGGTTCTACGAGCAGTACTTC.

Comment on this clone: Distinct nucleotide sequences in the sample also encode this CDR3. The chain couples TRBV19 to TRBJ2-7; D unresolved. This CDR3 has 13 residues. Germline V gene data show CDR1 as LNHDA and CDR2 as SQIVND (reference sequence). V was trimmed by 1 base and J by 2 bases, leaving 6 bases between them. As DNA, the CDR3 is TGTGCCAGTAGTATAGGACTCGCCTACGAGCAGTACTTC. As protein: CASSIGLAYEQYF. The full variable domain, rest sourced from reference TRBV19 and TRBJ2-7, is DGGITQSPKYLFRKEGQNVTLSCEQNLNHDAMYWYRQDPGQGLRLIYYSQIVNDFQKGDIAEGYSVSREKKESFPLTVTSAQKNPTAFYLCASSIGLAYEQYFGPGTRLTVT.

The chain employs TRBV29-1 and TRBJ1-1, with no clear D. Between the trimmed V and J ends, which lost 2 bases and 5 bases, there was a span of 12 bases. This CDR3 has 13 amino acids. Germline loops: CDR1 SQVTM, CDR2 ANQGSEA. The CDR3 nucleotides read TGCAGCGTTGAACGGTCCTCGGGAACTGAAGCTTTCTTT. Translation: CSVERSSGTEAFF.

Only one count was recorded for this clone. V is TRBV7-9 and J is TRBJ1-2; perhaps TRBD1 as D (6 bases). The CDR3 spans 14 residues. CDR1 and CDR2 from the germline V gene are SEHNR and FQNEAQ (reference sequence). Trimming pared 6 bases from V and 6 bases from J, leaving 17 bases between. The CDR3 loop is CASSEGGGQDGYTF. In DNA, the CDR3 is TGTGCCAGCAGTGAGGGAGGGGGGCAGGATGGCTACACCTTC.

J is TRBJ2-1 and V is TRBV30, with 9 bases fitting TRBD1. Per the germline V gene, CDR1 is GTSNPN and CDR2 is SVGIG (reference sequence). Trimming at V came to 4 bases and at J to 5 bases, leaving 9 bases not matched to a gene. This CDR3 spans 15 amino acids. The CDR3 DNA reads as TGTGCCTGGACCGATGACAGGGGGTCGGACAATGAGCAGTTCTTC. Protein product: CAWTDDRGSDNEQFF.

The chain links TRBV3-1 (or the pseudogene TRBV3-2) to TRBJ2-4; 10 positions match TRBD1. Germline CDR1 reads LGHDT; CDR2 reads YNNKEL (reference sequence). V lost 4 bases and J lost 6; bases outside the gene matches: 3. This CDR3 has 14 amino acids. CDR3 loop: CASSPGTGANIQYF. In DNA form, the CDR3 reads TGTGCCAGCAGCCCCGGGACAGGGGCAAACATTCAGTACTTC.

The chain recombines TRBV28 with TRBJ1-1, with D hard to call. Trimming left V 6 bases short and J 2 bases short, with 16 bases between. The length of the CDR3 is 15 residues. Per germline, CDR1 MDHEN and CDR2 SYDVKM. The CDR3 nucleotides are TGTGCCAGCAGCCCTGGGAGGCAGGTTAACACTGAAGCTTTCTTT. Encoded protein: CASSPGRQVNTEAFF. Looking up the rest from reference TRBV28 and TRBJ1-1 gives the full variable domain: DVKVTQSSRYLVKRTGEKVFLECVQDMDHENMFWYRQDPGLGLRLIYFSYDVKMKEKGDIPEGYSVSREKKERFSLILESASTNQTSMYLCASSPGRQVNTEAFFGQGTRLTVV.

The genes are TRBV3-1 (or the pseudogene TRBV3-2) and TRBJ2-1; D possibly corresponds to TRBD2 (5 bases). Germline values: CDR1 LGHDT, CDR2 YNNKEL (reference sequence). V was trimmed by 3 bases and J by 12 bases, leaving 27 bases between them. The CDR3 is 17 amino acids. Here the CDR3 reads CASSHSPLSRELPWQFF. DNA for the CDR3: TGTGCCAGCAGCCATTCCCCGCTATCCCGGGAACTACCATGGCAGTTCTTC.

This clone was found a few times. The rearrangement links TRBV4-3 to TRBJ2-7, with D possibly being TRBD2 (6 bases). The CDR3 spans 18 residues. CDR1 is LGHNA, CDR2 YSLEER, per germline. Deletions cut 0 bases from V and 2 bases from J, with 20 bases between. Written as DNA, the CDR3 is TGCGCCAGCAGCCAAGATTTTTGGGGGGTCGCTGGGACCTACGAGCAGTACTTC. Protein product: CASSQDFWGVAGTYEQYF.

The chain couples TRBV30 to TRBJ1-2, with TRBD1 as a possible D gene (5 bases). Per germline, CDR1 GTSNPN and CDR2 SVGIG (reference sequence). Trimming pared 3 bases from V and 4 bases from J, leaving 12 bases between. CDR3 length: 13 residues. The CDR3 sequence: CAWSAGLIYGYTF. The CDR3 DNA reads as TGTGCCTGGAGCGCGGGACTCATCTATGGCTACACCTTC.

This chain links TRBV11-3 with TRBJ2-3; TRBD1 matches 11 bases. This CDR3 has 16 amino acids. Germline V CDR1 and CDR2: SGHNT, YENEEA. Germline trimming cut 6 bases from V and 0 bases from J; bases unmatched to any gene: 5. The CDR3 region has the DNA TGTGCCAGCAGTTCCGGGACAGGGGGGAGCACAGATACGCAGTATTTT. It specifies CASSSGTGGSTDTQYF.

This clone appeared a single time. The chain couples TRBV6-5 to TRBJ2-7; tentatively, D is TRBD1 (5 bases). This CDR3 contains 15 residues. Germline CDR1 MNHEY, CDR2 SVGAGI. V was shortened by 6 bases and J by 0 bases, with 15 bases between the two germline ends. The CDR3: CASRLMTESSYEQYF. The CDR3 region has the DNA TGTGCCAGCAGACTAATGACAGAGAGCTCCTACGAGCAGTACTTC.

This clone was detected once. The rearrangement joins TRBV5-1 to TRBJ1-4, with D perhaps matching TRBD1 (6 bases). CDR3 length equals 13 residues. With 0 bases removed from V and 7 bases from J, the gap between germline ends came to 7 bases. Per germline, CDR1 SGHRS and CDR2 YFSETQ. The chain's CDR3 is CASSLAGVEKLFF. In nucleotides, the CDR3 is TGCGCCAGCAGCTTGGCAGGGGTTGAAAAACTGTTTTTT.

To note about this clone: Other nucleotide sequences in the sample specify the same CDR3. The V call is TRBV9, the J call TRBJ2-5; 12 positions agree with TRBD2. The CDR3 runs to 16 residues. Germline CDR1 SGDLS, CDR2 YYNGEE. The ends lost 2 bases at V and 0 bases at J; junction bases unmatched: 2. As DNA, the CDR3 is TGTGCCAGCAGCGTGGGGACTAGCGGGTACCAAGAGACCCAGTACTTC. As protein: CASSVGTSGYQETQYF.

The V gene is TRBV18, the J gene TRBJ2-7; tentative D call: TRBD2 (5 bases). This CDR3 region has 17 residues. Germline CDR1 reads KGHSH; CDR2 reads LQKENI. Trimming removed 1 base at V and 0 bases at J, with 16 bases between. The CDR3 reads CASSPLVRGSSSYEQYF. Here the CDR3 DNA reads TGTGCCAGCTCACCACTTGTTCGAGGGTCGAGCTCCTACGAGCAGTACTTC.

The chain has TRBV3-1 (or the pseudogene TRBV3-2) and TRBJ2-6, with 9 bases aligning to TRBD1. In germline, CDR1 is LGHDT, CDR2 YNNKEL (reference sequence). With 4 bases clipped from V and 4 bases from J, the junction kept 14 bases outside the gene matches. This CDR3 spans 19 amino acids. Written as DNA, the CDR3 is TGTGCCAGCAGCCTAAGACCGGGACAGGGTATAGGCGGGGCCAACGTCCTGACTTTC. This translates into CASSLRPGQGIGGANVLTF.

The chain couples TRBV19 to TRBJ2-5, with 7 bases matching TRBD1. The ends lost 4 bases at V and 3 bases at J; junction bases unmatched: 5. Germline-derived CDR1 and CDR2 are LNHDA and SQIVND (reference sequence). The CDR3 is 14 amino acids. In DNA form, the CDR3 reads TGTGCCAGTAGTAGACAGGGACCAAAAGAGACCCAGTACTTC. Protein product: CASSRQGPKETQYF.

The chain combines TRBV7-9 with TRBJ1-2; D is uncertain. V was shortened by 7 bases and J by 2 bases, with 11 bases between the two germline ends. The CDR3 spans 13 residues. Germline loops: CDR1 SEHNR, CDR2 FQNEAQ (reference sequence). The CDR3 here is CASTPTSNYGYTF. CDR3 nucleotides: TGTGCCAGCACCCCGACATCAAACTATGGCTACACCTTC.

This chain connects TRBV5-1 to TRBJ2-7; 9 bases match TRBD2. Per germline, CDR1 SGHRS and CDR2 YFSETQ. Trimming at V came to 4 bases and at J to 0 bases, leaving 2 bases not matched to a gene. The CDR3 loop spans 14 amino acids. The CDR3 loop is CASSGTSTSYEQYF. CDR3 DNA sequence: TGCGCCAGCAGCGGGACTAGCACCTCCTACGAGCAGTACTTC.